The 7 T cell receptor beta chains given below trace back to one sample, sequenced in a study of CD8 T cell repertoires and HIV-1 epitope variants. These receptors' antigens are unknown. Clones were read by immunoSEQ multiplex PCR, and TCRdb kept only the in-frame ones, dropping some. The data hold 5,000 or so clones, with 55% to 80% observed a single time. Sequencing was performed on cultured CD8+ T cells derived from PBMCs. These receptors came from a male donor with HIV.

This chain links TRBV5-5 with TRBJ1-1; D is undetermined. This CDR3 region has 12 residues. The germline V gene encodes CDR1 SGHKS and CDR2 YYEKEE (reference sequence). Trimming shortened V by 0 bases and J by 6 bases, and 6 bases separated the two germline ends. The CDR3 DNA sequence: TGTGCCAGCAGCTTGGGGTACTCTGAAGCTTTCTTT. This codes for CASSLGYSEAFF.

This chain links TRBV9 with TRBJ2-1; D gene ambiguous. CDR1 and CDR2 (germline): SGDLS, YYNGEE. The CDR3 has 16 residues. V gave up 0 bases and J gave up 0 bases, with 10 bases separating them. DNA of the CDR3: TGTGCCAGCAGCGTAGAAGCCGGTAGCTCCTACAATGAGCAGTTCTTC. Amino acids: CASSVEAGSSYNEQFF.

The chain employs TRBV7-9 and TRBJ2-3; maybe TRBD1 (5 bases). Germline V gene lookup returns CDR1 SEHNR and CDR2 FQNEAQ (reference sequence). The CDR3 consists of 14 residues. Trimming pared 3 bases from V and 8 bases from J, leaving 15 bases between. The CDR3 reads CASSLSRGGGTQYF. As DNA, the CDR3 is TGTGCCAGCAGCTTGTCTAGGGGCGGCGGTACGCAGTATTTT.

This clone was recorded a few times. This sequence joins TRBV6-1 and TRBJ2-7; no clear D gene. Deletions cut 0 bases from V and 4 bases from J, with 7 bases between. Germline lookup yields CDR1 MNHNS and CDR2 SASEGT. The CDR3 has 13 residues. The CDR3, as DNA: TGTGCCAGCAGTGAAGCGACCGCATACGAGCAGTACTTC. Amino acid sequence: CASSEATAYEQYF.

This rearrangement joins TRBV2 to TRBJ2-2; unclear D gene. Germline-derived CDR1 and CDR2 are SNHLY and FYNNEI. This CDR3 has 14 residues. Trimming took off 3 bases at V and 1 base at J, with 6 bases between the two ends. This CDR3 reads CASSDRLNTGELFF. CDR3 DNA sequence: TGTGCCAGCAGTGACAGATTGAACACCGGGGAGCTGTTTTTT. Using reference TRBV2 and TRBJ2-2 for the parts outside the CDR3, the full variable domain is EPEVTQTPSHQVTQMGQEVILRCVPISNHLYFYWYRQILGQKVEFLVSFYNNEISEKSEIFDDQFSVERPDGSNFTLKIRSTKLEDSAMYFCASSDRLNTGELFFGEGSRLTVL.

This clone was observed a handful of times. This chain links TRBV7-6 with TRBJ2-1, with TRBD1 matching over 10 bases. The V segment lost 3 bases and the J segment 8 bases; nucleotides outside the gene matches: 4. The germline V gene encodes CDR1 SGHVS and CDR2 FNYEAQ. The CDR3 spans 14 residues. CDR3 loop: CASSFGTGVDEQFF. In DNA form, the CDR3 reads TGTGCCAGCAGCTTTGGGACAGGGGTCGATGAGCAGTTCTTC. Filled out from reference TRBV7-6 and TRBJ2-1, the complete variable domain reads GAGVSQSPRYKVTKRGQDVALRCDPISGHVSLYWYRQALGQGPEFLTYFNYEAQQDKSGLPNDRFSAERPEGSISTLTIQRTEQRDSAMYRCASSFGTGVDEQFFGPGTRLTVL.

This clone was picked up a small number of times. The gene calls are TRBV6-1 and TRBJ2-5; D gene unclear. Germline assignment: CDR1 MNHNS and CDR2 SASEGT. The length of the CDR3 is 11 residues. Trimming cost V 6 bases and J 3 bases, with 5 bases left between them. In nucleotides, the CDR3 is TGTGCCAGCAGGGATAAAGAGACCCAGTACTTC. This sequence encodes CASRDKETQYF.